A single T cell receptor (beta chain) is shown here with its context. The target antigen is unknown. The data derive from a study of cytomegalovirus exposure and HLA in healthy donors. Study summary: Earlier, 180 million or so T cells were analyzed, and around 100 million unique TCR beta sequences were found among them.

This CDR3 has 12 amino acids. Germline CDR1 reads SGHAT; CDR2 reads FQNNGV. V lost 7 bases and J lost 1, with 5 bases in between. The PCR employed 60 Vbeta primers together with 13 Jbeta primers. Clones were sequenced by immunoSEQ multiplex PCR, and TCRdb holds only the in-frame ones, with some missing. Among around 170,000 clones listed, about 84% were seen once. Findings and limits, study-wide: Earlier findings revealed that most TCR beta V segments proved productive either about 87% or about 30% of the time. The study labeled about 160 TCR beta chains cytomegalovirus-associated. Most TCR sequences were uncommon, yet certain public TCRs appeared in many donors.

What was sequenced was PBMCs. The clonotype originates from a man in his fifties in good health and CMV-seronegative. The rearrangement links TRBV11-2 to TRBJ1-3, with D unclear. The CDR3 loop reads CASTPSGNTIYF. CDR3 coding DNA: TGTGCCAGCACCCCGTCTGGAAACACCATATATTTT.